This T cell receptor (beta chain) emerged from a study of T cell responses to AZD1222 COVID-19 vaccine. Regarding the study as a whole: Without day 14 samples, only post-peak T cell repertoires were studied. Baseline antibody screening turned up just six seropositive AZD1222 recipients. Donors skewed white British and female; clonal diversity was possibly underestimated.

Comment on this clone: Its cognate antigen is unknown.

Libraries were prepared by immunoSEQ multiplex PCR; TCRdb keeps only in-frame clonotypes and omits some of them. The sample holds 150,000 or so clones, more than 90% seen once. The CDR3 length is 11 residues. Trimming took off 0 bases at V and 2 bases at J, with 1 base between the two ends. Per the germline V gene, CDR1 is DFQATT and CDR2 is SNEGSKA (reference sequence). Here the sequenced sample was peripheral blood, taken on day 0 of AZD1222 vaccination. The V and J genes are TRBV20-1 and TRBJ1-1; D unclear. This TCR was sampled from an adult in good health. CDR3 nucleotide sequence: TGCAGTGCTAGAGAAAACACTGAAGCTTTCTTT. Translated, it gives CSARENTEAFF.